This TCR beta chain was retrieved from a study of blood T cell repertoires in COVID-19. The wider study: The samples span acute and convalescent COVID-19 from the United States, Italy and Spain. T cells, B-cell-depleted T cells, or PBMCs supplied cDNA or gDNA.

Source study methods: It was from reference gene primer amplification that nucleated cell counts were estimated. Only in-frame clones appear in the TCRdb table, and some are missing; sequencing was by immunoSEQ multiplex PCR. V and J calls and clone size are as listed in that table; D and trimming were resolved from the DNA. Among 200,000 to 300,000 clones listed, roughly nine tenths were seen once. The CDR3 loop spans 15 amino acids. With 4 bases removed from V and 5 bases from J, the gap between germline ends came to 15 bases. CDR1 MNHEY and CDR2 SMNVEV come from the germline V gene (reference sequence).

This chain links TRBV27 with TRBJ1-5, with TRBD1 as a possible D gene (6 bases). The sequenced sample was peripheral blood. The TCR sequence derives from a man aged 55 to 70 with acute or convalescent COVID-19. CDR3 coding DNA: TGTGCCAGCAGTTCACTGGGGACACTGGATCAGCCCCAGCATTTT. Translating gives CASSSLGTLDQPQHF.